These 30 T cell receptor beta chains were all obtained from the same sample, sequenced in a study of blood T cell repertoires in COVID-19. The table came from immunoSEQ multiplex PCR; TCRdb's copy has only in-frame clones and leaves some out. Of under 200,000 clones listed, about 88% are singletons. What was sequenced was peripheral blood. The receptors shown here come from a woman aged 80 or over with acute or convalescent COVID-19.

The genes are TRBV18 and TRBJ2-1, with 14 bases fitting TRBD2. Germline CDR1 reads KGHSH; CDR2 reads LQKENI. The V and J ends lost 2 bases and 8 bases, in that order; junction bases with no gene match: 5. The CDR3 runs 16 residues. The CDR3, as DNA: TGTGCCAGCTCACCATCAGGGACTAGCGGGAGCTATGAGCAGTTCTTC. Encoded protein: CASSPSGTSGSYEQFF.

The rearrangement joins TRBV7-2 to TRBJ1-1; 7 bases are shared with TRBD1. This CDR3 is built from 13 residues. The V and J ends lost 5 bases and 4 bases, in that order; junction bases with no gene match: 4. The germline CDR1 and CDR2 sequences are SGHTA and FQGNSA. The DNA of the CDR3 is TGTGCCAGCAGCGAGACAGGGAGCACTGAAGCTTTCTTT. Translation gives CASSETGSTEAFF.

This chain joins TRBV7-8 and TRBJ1-5; a weak D match, TRBD1 (5 bases). In germline, CDR1 is SGHVS, CDR2 FQNEAQ. The CDR3 loop spans 15 amino acids. V shed 4 bases and J shed 0 bases, with 10 bases lying between them. CDR3 in amino acids: CASSSRVRSNQPQHF. CDR3 DNA sequence: TGTGCCAGCAGCTCCAGGGTCCGTAGCAATCAGCCCCAGCATTTT. Using reference TRBV7-8 and TRBJ1-5 for the parts outside the CDR3, the full variable domain is GAGVSQSPRYKVAKRGQDVALRCDPISGHVSLFWYQQALGQGPEFLTYFQNEAQLDKSGLPSDRFFAERPEGSVSTLKIQRTQQEDSAVYLCASSSRVRSNQPQHFGDGTRLSIL.

This chain connects TRBV28 to TRBJ2-7; D uncertain. Trimming took 5 bases from V and 4 from J, leaving 15 bases between them. Germline V gives CDR1 MDHEN, CDR2 SYDVKM. This CDR3 region has 14 residues. In DNA, the CDR3 is TGTGCCAGCAGTAAGAGATCGACACCGTACGAGCAGTACTTC. Translating gives CASSKRSTPYEQYF.

J is TRBJ1-3 and V is TRBV28, with no clear D. V lost 3 bases and J 0 bases, leaving 9 bases between the germline ends. Germline V gene data show CDR1 as MDHEN and CDR2 as SYDVKM. The CDR3 is made up of 15 amino acids. CDR3 bases: TGTGCCAGCAGTTTTGGCGGCAACTCTGGAAACACCATATATTTT. It yields the protein CASSFGGNSGNTIYF.

This clone was observed a single time. The chain carries TRBV5-1 and TRBJ2-3, with 7 bases aligning to TRBD1. With V trimmed by 2 bases and J by 2 bases, 5 bases remained unmatched. The CDR3 has 15 residues. Germline lookup yields CDR1 SGHRS and CDR2 YFSETQ. The CDR3 DNA reads as TGCGCCAGCAGCTTCTCAGGGGGAAACACAGATACGCAGTATTTT. Amino acids: CASSFSGGNTDTQYF.

The chain joins TRBV7-2 to TRBJ2-7, with 9 nucleotides matching TRBD1. Germline V gives CDR1 SGHTA, CDR2 FQGNSA. The CDR3 length is 17 residues. With V trimmed by 1 base and J by 0 bases, 7 bases remained unmatched. DNA of the CDR3: TGTGCCAGCAGCTTAGGGGGACAGGGCCCCCGCTCCTACGAGCAGTACTTC. Translated: CASSLGGQGPRSYEQYF.

This sequence joins TRBV11-2 and TRBJ2-7; 8 nucleotides agree with TRBD1. The CDR3 spans 15 residues. V dropped 3 bases and J dropped 2; count of bases not matched to a gene: 6. Germline V gene data show CDR1 as SGHAT and CDR2 as FQNNGV. The DNA for the CDR3 is TGTGCCAGCAGCTTTCCTGGACAGGGCGCCTACGAGCAGTACTTC. It is translated as CASSFPGQGAYEQYF.

V gene TRBV7-2 combines with J gene TRBJ2-7, with 8 bases matching TRBD2. CDR1 and CDR2 from the germline V gene are SGHTA and FQGNSA. J gave up 6 bases and V 5 bases, and 6 bases lay outside the gene matches. This CDR3 contains 13 residues. The CDR3 here is CASSPRTSPEQYF. The CDR3 DNA is TGTGCCAGCAGCCCCAGGACTAGCCCCGAGCAGTACTTC.

This rearrangement joins TRBV9 to TRBJ1-1; 8 nucleotides align to TRBD1. Germline assignment: CDR1 SGDLS and CDR2 YYNGEE. The CDR3 runs 14 residues. The trim removed 3 bases at V and 5 bases at J, leaving 6 bases unmatched. The CDR3 loop is CASSAQGEWTEAFF. CDR3 DNA sequence: TGTGCCAGCAGCGCACAGGGGGAATGGACTGAAGCTTTCTTT.

V usage is TRBV4-2 and J usage is TRBJ1-5; TRBD1 aligns across 9 bases. The CDR3 consists of 17 residues. With V trimmed by 4 bases and J by 5 bases, 12 bases remained unmatched. Germline V gene sequence: CDR1 LGHNA, CDR2 YNFKEQ. The CDR3 nucleotides read TGTGCCAGCAGCCCCCACGGAGGGACAGGGCAATATCAGCCCCAGCATTTT. This gives the protein CASSPHGGTGQYQPQHF.

The chain is built from TRBV19 and TRBJ2-7; D might be TRBD2 (6 bases). This CDR3 comprises 15 residues. The germline CDR1 and CDR2 sequences are LNHDA and SQIVND (reference sequence). Between the trimmed V and J ends, which lost 6 bases and 0 bases, there was a span of 15 bases. The CDR3 nucleotides are TGTGCCAGTAGCCTTCGACTAGTCAACTCCTACGAGCAGTACTTC. Amino acid sequence: CASSLRLVNSYEQYF. Combining the CDR3 with reference TRBV19 and TRBJ2-7 gives the whole variable domain DGGITQSPKYLFRKEGQNVTLSCEQNLNHDAMYWYRQDPGQGLRLIYYSQIVNDFQKGDIAEGYSVSREKKESFPLTVTSAQKNPTAFYLCASSLRLVNSYEQYFGPGTRLTVT.

This chain uses TRBV7-8 with TRBJ1-3, with 7 bases matching TRBD1. The junction had 3 bases not matched to a gene; V was cut back by 5 bases and J by 2 bases. Germline CDR1 is SGHVS and CDR2 is FQNEAQ. The CDR3 has 14 residues. DNA for the CDR3: TGTGCCAGCAGCCAAACAGGGGCTGGAAACACCATATATTTT. Protein product: CASSQTGAGNTIYF. Combining the CDR3 with reference TRBV7-8 and TRBJ1-3 gives the whole variable domain GAGVSQSPRYKVAKRGQDVALRCDPISGHVSLFWYQQALGQGPEFLTYFQNEAQLDKSGLPSDRFFAERPEGSVSTLKIQRTQQEDSAVYLCASSQTGAGNTIYFGEGSWLTVV.

V and J are TRBV2 and TRBJ2-1; TRBD2 matches 9 bases. This CDR3 is 15 amino acids long. Germline-derived CDR1 and CDR2 are SNHLY and FYNNEI. V was clipped by 4 bases and J by 8 bases; unmatched bases: 9. The CDR3 DNA sequence: TGTGCCAGCAGTGGGTCTGCGGGAGGGCCCTATGAGCAGTTCTTC. It encodes CASSGSAGGPYEQFF.

This clone has a handful of counts. The rearrangement uses TRBV7-2 and TRBJ2-5, with a possible D match to TRBD2 (5 bases). The V and J ends lost 5 bases and 4 bases respectively, with 14 bases between them. Germline CDR1 and CDR2: SGHTA and FQGNSA. CDR3 size: 14 residues. CDR3 in amino acids: CASSPLGSPETQYF. CDR3 DNA sequence: TGTGCCAGCAGCCCACTAGGTTCTCCAGAGACCCAGTACTTC. Full variable domain (missing parts from reference TRBV7-2 and TRBJ2-5): GAGVSQSPSNKVTEKGKDVELRCDPISGHTALYWYRQSLGQGLEFLIYFQGNSAPDKSGLPSDRFSAERTGGSVSTLTIQRTQQEDSAVYLCASSPLGSPETQYFGPGTRLLVL.

This clone was recorded a few times. The chain links TRBV6-5 to TRBJ1-6; D is perhaps TRBD1 (6 bases). The V gene's germline CDR1 is MNHEY and CDR2 SVGAGI. Trimming cost V 7 bases and J 15 bases, with 19 bases left between them. The CDR3 length is 13 residues. This CDR3 reads CASNPGSGGRLHF. The CDR3 DNA is TGTGCCAGCAACCCAGGCAGCGGGGGCCGCCTCCACTTT.

This clone has a single count. The V and J genes are TRBV9 and TRBJ2-3; TRBD2 agrees at 7 bases. The germline gives CDR1 SGDLS, CDR2 YYNGEE. Trimming removed 2 bases from V and 0 bases from J; junction bases left unmatched: 6. CDR3 length equals 16 residues. For the CDR3, the DNA is TGTGCCAGCAGCGTTGGTGGGGGGGTTAGCACAGATACGCAGTATTTT. This gives the protein CASSVGGGVSTDTQYF.

As to this clone: The DNA is left out, because the CDR3 cannot be placed on it with certainty; the CDR3 is given as TCRdb lists it. The rearrangement joins TRBV28 to TRBJ1-4. In germline, CDR1 is MDHEN, CDR2 SYDVKM. From its first to its last residue, the CDR3 has 12 amino acids. This chain's CDR3 is CASSFGGGSGFF.

The rearrangement joins TRBV25-1 to TRBJ2-2, with 11 bases lining up with TRBD2. The CDR3 extends over 15 amino acids. J lost 6 bases, V lost 8 bases, and 8 bases had no gene match. The germline V gene encodes CDR1 MGHDK and CDR2 SYGVNS. The CDR3 spells CASLAGGKRAGELFF. CDR3 nucleotide sequence: TGTGCCAGCCTAGCGGGAGGTAAAAGGGCCGGGGAGCTGTTTTTT. Full variable domain (rest looked up from reference TRBV25-1 and TRBJ2-2): EADIYQTPRYLVIGTGKKITLECSQTMGHDKMYWYQQDPGMELHLIHYSYGVNSTEKGDLSSESTVSRIRTEHFPLTLESARPSHTSQYLCASLAGGKRAGELFFGEGSRLTVL.

The J gene is TRBJ2-2, the V gene TRBV5-1; tentative D call: TRBD1 (5 bases). CDR1 and CDR2 from the germline V gene are SGHRS and YFSETQ. The germline V and J ends were trimmed by 0 bases and 3 bases, with 6 bases remaining between them. The CDR3 spans 14 residues. The CDR3: CASSLEGYTGELFF. CDR3 nucleotide sequence: TGCGCCAGCAGCTTGGAGGGGTACACCGGGGAGCTGTTTTTT.

Only one count was recorded for this clone. CDR3 sequence (DNA): TGTGCCACCAGTGATTTGTCGGGTTCCCCAGATACGCAGTATTTT. This gives the protein CATSDLSGSPDTQYF. V usage is TRBV24-1 and J usage is TRBJ2-3, with D unresolved. CDR1 is KGHDR and CDR2 is SFDVKD in the germline V gene. The CDR3 consists of 15 residues. The V and J ends lost 0 bases and 4 bases respectively, with 10 bases between them.

V gene TRBV11-3 combines with J gene TRBJ1-1; 10 nucleotides line up with TRBD1. Germline CDR1 SGHNT, CDR2 YENEEA. V lost 5 bases and J lost 4; bases outside the gene matches: 1. The CDR3 sequence is 13 residues long. CDR3 amino acids: CASSRDRGTEAFF. The DNA of the CDR3 is TGTGCCAGCAGCCGGGACAGGGGCACTGAAGCTTTCTTT.

The chain has TRBV4-2 and TRBJ2-2, with a weak D call TRBD2 (5 bases). The CDR3 contains 13 residues. Germline V gene lookup returns CDR1 LGHNA and CDR2 YNFKEQ. Trimming stripped 6 bases from V and 4 bases from J, with 9 bases between. As DNA, the CDR3 is TGTGCCAGCAGGGGAGCTGGCACCGGGGAGCTGTTTTTT. Translation: CASRGAGTGELFF.

V is TRBV20-1 and J is TRBJ2-1, with 11 bases identical to TRBD2. The CDR3 spans 15 residues. V gave up 3 bases and J gave up 2 bases; unmatched junction bases: 3. Looked up from germline, CDR1 is DFQATT and CDR2 is SNEGSKA (reference sequence). This CDR3 is CSASGLAGAYNEQFF. The CDR3 coding sequence is TGCAGTGCTAGTGGACTAGCGGGCGCCTACAATGAGCAGTTCTTC.

The chain carries TRBV3-1 (or the pseudogene TRBV3-2) and TRBJ2-7; D is undetermined. The CDR3 is made up of 13 amino acids. V lost 2 bases and J 3 bases, leaving 8 bases between the germline ends. Germline V gene sequence: CDR1 LGHDT, CDR2 YNNKEL (reference sequence). The CDR3 DNA sequence: TGTGCCAGCAGCCAATTCGACAACTACGAGCAGTACTTC. As protein: CASSQFDNYEQYF.

V gene TRBV10-3 combines with J gene TRBJ2-1, with TRBD2 matching over 9 bases. Trimming at V came to 4 bases and at J to 8 bases, leaving 6 bases not matched to a gene. This CDR3 region has 14 residues. Germline CDR1 and CDR2: ENHRY and SYGVKD. DNA for the CDR3: TGTGCCATCAGTGGCGGGCGGGAGGGCTATGAGCAGTTCTTC. Its protein is CAISGGREGYEQFF.

J is TRBJ1-2 and V is TRBV7-9; 7 bases line up with TRBD1. CDR1 and CDR2 from the germline V gene are SEHNR and FQNEAQ (reference sequence). The CDR3 is 14 residues long. Trimming cost V 2 bases and J 2 bases; bases outside gene matches: 2. CDR3 sequence: CASSLRQGNYGYTF. CDR3 bases: TGTGCCAGCAGCTTAAGACAGGGCAACTATGGCTACACCTTC.

The chain employs TRBV10-2 and TRBJ1-6; TRBD1 aligns across 7 bases. The V segment lost 0 bases and the J segment 10 bases; nucleotides outside the gene matches: 12. The CDR3 runs to 17 residues. CDR1 and CDR2 from the germline V gene are WSHSY and SAAADI. The CDR3 nucleotides read TGCGCCAGCAGTGAGTCGAGTACGGCAGGGGGAGGATCACCCCTCCACTTT. It codes for CASSESSTAGGGSPLHF.

The gene calls are TRBV18 and TRBJ2-7, with D unresolved. The CDR3 has 15 residues. Germline CDR1 is KGHSH and CDR2 is LQKENI. V shed 5 bases and J shed 3 bases, with 17 bases lying between them. The CDR3 loop is CASSTSPLNGYEQYF. The CDR3 bases are TGTGCCAGCTCAACGAGTCCCCTTAACGGCTACGAGCAGTACTTC.

The V gene is TRBV7-2, the J gene TRBJ2-2, with D maybe TRBD1 (6 bases). The V end was cut by 3 bases, the J end by 4 bases, with 21 bases between. Germline-derived CDR1 and CDR2 are SGHTA and FQGNSA. CDR3 length equals 18 residues. The chain's CDR3 is CASSLIIVDRLRTGELFF. CDR3 sequence (DNA): TGTGCCAGCAGCTTGATCATCGTCGACAGGCTACGCACCGGGGAGCTGTTTTTT.